The 29 T cell receptor beta chains presented below share a single source sample, sequenced in a study of T cell repertoires in cytomegalovirus infection. TCRdb ran MiXCR on the reads and lists one entry per CDR3 protein. The data contain more than 350,000 distinct CDR3 sequences, roughly 31% of them seen just once; the ten biggest clones take up roughly an eighth. Sequenced input: PBMCs. Receptors originate from a human donor in good health (CMV status not recorded). Some clones in this sample may be carry-over from other donors' samples.

J is TRBJ1-5 and V is TRBV28; the D is unclear. The V end lost 6 bases, the J end lost 0 bases, and 9 bases lay between the germline ends. CDR3 length: 14 residues. CDR1 MDHEN and CDR2 SYDVKM come from the germline V gene. CDR3: CASSRYHSNQPQHF. The CDR3 bases are TGTGCCAGCAGCCGGTATCATAGCAATCAGCCCCAGCATTTT.

The table lists this clonotype with a few counts. The V and J genes are TRBV14 and TRBJ1-2; the D gene is possibly TRBD1 (6 bases). Germline V gives CDR1 SGHDN, CDR2 FVKESK. This CDR3 contains 15 residues. With 1 base removed from V and 4 bases from J, the gap between germline ends came to 13 bases. The CDR3 region is CASSQGLTGSYGYTF. For the CDR3, the DNA is TGTGCCAGCAGCCAAGGTTTGACAGGATCCTATGGCTACACCTTC.

This clonotype was seen a few times. This chain links TRBV19 with TRBJ1-5; maybe TRBD1 (5 bases). CDR1 and CDR2 (germline): LNHDA, SQIVND (reference sequence). This CDR3 has 14 residues. V lost 5 bases to trimming and J lost 1 base, with 9 bases between them. The CDR3 DNA reads TGTGCCAGTAGTGGGGGTCGGAGCAATCAGCCCCAGCATTTT. It specifies CASSGGRSNQPQHF.

This clonotype was recorded at least ten times. The genes are TRBV12-3 or TRBV12-4 and TRBJ2-3; a possible D gene is TRBD2 (7 bases). Trimming took off 6 bases at V and 4 bases at J, with 20 bases between the two ends. The CDR3 has 16 residues. Here the CDR3 reads CASSHPRGARADTQYF. The CDR3 bases are TGTGCCAGCAGCCACCCCCGGGGGGCGCGAGCAGATACGCAGTATTTT.

This clonotype was found many times. This chain joins TRBV7-6 and TRBJ2-7, with D hard to call. V lost 5 bases, J lost 2 bases, and 19 bases lay in between. CDR3 size: 16 residues. The germline V gene encodes CDR1 SGHVS and CDR2 FNYEAQ. CDR3: CASSPGKVPATYEQYF. The CDR3 nucleotides read TGTGCCAGCAGCCCTGGGAAGGTGCCGGCCACCTACGAGCAGTACTTC.

This clonotype was seen a single time. This CDR3 reads CSAALSRGLRTDTQYF. The DNA of the CDR3 is TGCAGTGCTGCGCTAAGCAGGGGGCTGCGCACAGATACGCAGTATTTT. This chain uses TRBV20-1 with TRBJ2-3; 8 bases match TRBD1. The J segment lost 1 base and the V segment lost 5 bases, leaving 11 bases of the junction unmatched. This CDR3 spans 16 amino acids. Germline loops: CDR1 DFQATT, CDR2 SNEGSKA (reference sequence).

This clonotype was observed a handful of times. This rearrangement joins TRBV7-6 to TRBJ2-7; TRBD1 aligns across 9 bases. Germline V gene lookup returns CDR1 SGHVS and CDR2 FNYEAQ. The ends lost 5 bases at V and 5 bases at J; junction bases unmatched: 7. The CDR3 loop spans 14 amino acids. CDR3 sequence (DNA): TGTGCCAGCAGCCTGAGGGACAGGGTAGACGAGCAGTACTTC. Translating gives CASSLRDRVDEQYF.

This clonotype was seen only a few times. The V call is TRBV2, the J call TRBJ1-1, with D maybe TRBD1 (6 bases). Germline V gene sequence: CDR1 SNHLY, CDR2 FYNNEI. The CDR3 covers 17 residues. Trimming removed 5 bases at V and 4 bases at J, with 23 bases between. In nucleotides, the CDR3 is TGTGCCAGCAGTTCCCTTAGGACAGTGATAGGATTCACTGAAGCTTTCTTT. Translating it yields CASSSLRTVIGFTEAFF.

This clonotype was seen only a few times. The J gene is TRBJ2-1, the V gene TRBV11-1; 7 bases are a match to TRBD1. The CDR3 covers 14 residues. Losses at the gene ends were 5 bases for V and 4 bases for J; bases not matched to a gene: 5. Germline V gene lookup returns CDR1 SGHAT and CDR2 FQDESV (reference sequence). The CDR3 bases are TGTGCCAGCAGCCCAGGGGGACAATACAATGAGCAGTTCTTC. The encoded protein is CASSPGGQYNEQFF. Based on the CDR3 plus reference TRBV11-1 and TRBJ2-1, the full variable domain is EAEVAQSPRYKITEKSQAVAFWCDPISGHATLYWYRQILGQGPELLVQFQDESVVDDSQLPKDRFSAERLKGVDSTLKIQPAELGDSAMYLCASSPGGQYNEQFFGPGTRLTVL.

This clonotype occurred a few times. This chain joins TRBV7-6 and TRBJ1-4; D possibly corresponds to TRBD1 (5 bases). This CDR3 comprises 15 residues. Trimming removed 1 base from V and 7 bases from J, with 13 bases in between. CDR1 is SGHVS and CDR2 is FNYEAQ in the germline V gene. In nucleotides, the CDR3 is TGTGCCAGCAGCTTAGAGGGGATGGGCGGTGAAAAACTGTTTTTT. The encoded protein is CASSLEGMGGEKLFF.

The genes are TRBV24-1 and TRBJ2-3; tentative D call: TRBD2 (5 bases). The V gene lost 8 bases and the J gene lost 2 bases, with 19 bases spanning the gap. The CDR3 totals 16 residues. Germline V gene sequence: CDR1 KGHDR, CDR2 SFDVKD. CDR3 sequence: CATTSFSGCITDTQYF. CDR3 bases: TGTGCCACCACTTCCTTTTCGGGGTGTATCACAGATACGCAGTATTTT.

In this sample, this clonotype turned up many times. The chain combines TRBV7-2 with TRBJ2-7; no reliable D call. V was cut by 5 bases and J by 4 bases, with 18 bases left in between. The CDR3 sequence is 15 residues long. CDR1 SGHTA and CDR2 FQGNSA come from the germline V gene. The CDR3 DNA follows: TGTGCCAGCAGCCTGGGCCCCGGGTCGCGGTACGAGCAGTACTTC. Its translation is CASSLGPGSRYEQYF.

The count of this clonotype is one. The chain recombines TRBV15 with TRBJ1-4, with a possible D match to TRBD1 (5 bases). CDR1 is LNHNV, CDR2 YYDKDF, per germline (reference sequence). This CDR3 contains 17 residues. Trimming removed 0 bases at V and 0 bases at J, with 11 bases between. Here the CDR3 DNA reads TGTGCCACCAGCAGAGATAGTGTACAGGCAACTAATGAAAAACTGTTTTTT. It translates to CATSRDSVQATNEKLFF. The whole variable domain, filled in from reference TRBV15 and TRBJ1-4, reads DAMVIQNPRYQVTQFGKPVTLSCSQTLNHNVMYWYQQKSSQAPKLLFHYYDKDFNNEADTPDNFQSRRPNTSFCFLDIRSPGLGDTAMYLCATSRDSVQATNEKLFFGSGTQLSVL.

This clonotype was observed once. No conserved phenylalanine or tryptophan ends this CDR3, so it is likely a read error. The chain recombines TRBV12-3 or TRBV12-4 with TRBJ2-7; 10 positions agree with TRBD1. The CDR3 contains 13 residues. The CDR3 DNA reads TGTTCCAGCAGTCCCGGGACAGGGGACGAGCAGTACTTA. Its protein product is CSSSPGTGDEQYL.

The V and J genes are TRBV20-1 and TRBJ1-1, with a tentative D call TRBD1 (5 bases). Germline V gives CDR1 DFQATT, CDR2 SNEGSKA (reference sequence). The CDR3 has 13 amino acids. V was cut by 1 base and J by 3 bases, with 9 bases left in between. This CDR3 reads CSARVVGDTEAFF. The CDR3 DNA reads as TGCAGTGCTAGAGTTGTGGGGGACACTGAAGCTTTCTTT.

Points on this clonotype: Lacking the conserved final phenylalanine or tryptophan, this CDR3 likely reflects a read error. The chain combines TRBV6-6 with TRBJ2-2; 11 bases map to TRBD1. The CDR3 has 14 amino acids. Germline-derived CDR1 and CDR2 are MNHNY and SVGAGI (reference sequence). CDR3 nucleotides: TGTGCCAGCAAGGGACAGGGGGACACCGGGGGGCTGTTTATT. Its translation is CASKGQGDTGGLFI.

The chain has TRBV12-3 or TRBV12-4 and TRBJ1-5, with D unresolved. The V and J ends lost 6 bases and 0 bases respectively, with 9 bases between them. This CDR3 has 14 residues. The CDR3 loop reads CASSGLNSNQPQHF. Written as DNA, the CDR3 is TGTGCCAGCAGCGGACTGAATAGCAATCAGCCCCAGCATTTT.

This clonotype was observed many times. The rearrangement uses TRBV7-2 and TRBJ1-1, with 8 bases lining up with TRBD1. Germline assignment: CDR1 SGHTA and CDR2 FQGNSA. This CDR3 spans 18 amino acids. V was clipped by 7 bases and J by 3 bases; unmatched bases: 19. This chain's CDR3 is CASTYRPGGSSTHTEAFF. The CDR3 DNA sequence: TGTGCCAGCACCTACCGCCCAGGGGGCTCGTCGACCCACACTGAAGCTTTCTTT.

Concerning this clonotype: Since the CDR3 does not end with the conserved phenylalanine or tryptophan, this likely comes from a read error. Here the CDR3 reads CASSVDPGVQETQYC. CDR3 sequence (DNA): TGTGCCAGCAGTGTAGACCCAGGCGTCCAAGAGACCCAGTACTGC. The chain combines TRBV27 with TRBJ2-5; D is unresolved. V lost 5 bases to trimming and J lost 1 base, with 14 bases between them. The CDR3 runs to 15 residues. The germline CDR1 and CDR2 sequences are MNHEY and SMNVEV (reference sequence).

As for this clonotype: This may arise from a read error, as a much more abundant clone is one base away. The chain couples TRBV7-8 to TRBJ1-2; D is uncertain. This CDR3 region has 17 residues. Per the germline V gene, CDR1 is SGHVS and CDR2 is FQNEAQ. The CDR3 sequence: CASSLLLTTRPNYGSTF. The CDR3, as DNA: TGTGCCAGCAGCTTATTACTTACCACTCGCCCTAACTATGGCTCCACCTTC.

The genes are TRBV20-1 and TRBJ1-1; D is ambiguous. V was shortened by 3 bases and J by 3 bases, with 8 bases between the two germline ends. CDR1 and CDR2 (germline): DFQATT, SNEGSKA (reference sequence). CDR3 length equals 12 residues. The CDR3 DNA sequence: TGCAGTGCTAGCAAGGGAGACACTGAAGCTTTCTTT. It codes for CSASKGDTEAFF.

This clonotype showed up many times. The gene calls are TRBV4-1 and TRBJ2-3; TRBD1 is a possible D gene (5 bases). The ends were cut back, 0 bases at V and 0 bases at J, with 16 bases in the middle. Germline V gene sequence: CDR1 MGHRA, CDR2 YSYEKL. The CDR3 is 18 amino acids. The CDR3 here is CASSQDGLLGQSTDTQYF. In nucleotides, the CDR3 is TGCGCCAGCAGCCAAGACGGGTTGTTAGGACAAAGCACAGATACGCAGTATTTT.

Points on this clonotype: A much more abundant neighbour one base away suggests this may be a read error. The V call is TRBV20-1, the J call TRBJ2-2; TRBD1 might be the D (5 bases). V lost 0 bases and J lost 5, with 16 bases in between. The CDR3 is made up of 16 amino acids. CDR1 is DFQATT and CDR2 is SNEGSKA in the germline V gene (reference sequence). CDR3 DNA: TGCAGTGCTAGAGATCCCAAGGGTCAGGGTACCGGGGAGCTGTTTTTT. Encoded protein: CSARDPKGQGTGELFF.

The table lists this clonotype with a count of one. A much larger clone is a single base away; this may be a read error. The CDR3 does not close with the conserved phenylalanine or tryptophan, likely indicating a read error. The V call is TRBV7-9, the J call TRBJ2-1, with D maybe TRBD1 (5 bases). The CDR3 is 16 amino acids. CDR1 SEHNR and CDR2 FQNEAQ come from the germline V gene (reference sequence). Trimming took off 2 bases at V and 6 bases at J, with 17 bases between the two ends. The CDR3 coding sequence is TGTGCCAGCAGCTTAACGTGGCAGGGATCATCCAATGAGCAGTTCTTG. It codes for CASSLTWQGSSNEQFL.

The table lists this clonotype with many counts. The rearrangement joins TRBV28 to TRBJ1-2; 7 bases match TRBD1. Germline V gene sequence: CDR1 MDHEN, CDR2 SYDVKM. The CDR3 runs 17 residues. V gave up 3 bases and J gave up 5 bases; unmatched junction bases: 15. The chain's CDR3 is CASSFSYPGQTEYGYTF. The CDR3 coding sequence is TGTGCCAGCAGTTTTTCCTACCCGGGACAGACTGAATATGGCTACACCTTC.

The chain combines TRBV4-3 with TRBJ2-2; tentative D call: TRBD2 (5 bases). The germline V gene has CDR1 LGHNA and CDR2 YSLEER. The CDR3 extends over 15 amino acids. V was clipped by 1 base and J by 7 bases, with 13 bases between them. In DNA form, the CDR3 reads TGCGCCAGCAGCCAAGTTTCGGGGATGGGCGGGGAGCTGTTTTTT. Protein: CASSQVSGMGGELFF.

This clonotype was seen many times. The chain carries TRBV7-9 and TRBJ2-3; D is perhaps TRBD1 (5 bases). V shed 0 bases and J shed 4 bases, with 8 bases lying between them. The CDR3 has 14 amino acids. Germline V gene data show CDR1 as SEHNR and CDR2 as FQNEAQ (reference sequence). This CDR3 is CASSLATEADTQYF. The CDR3 nucleotides are TGTGCCAGCAGCTTAGCGACAGAGGCAGATACGCAGTATTTT.

The chain combines TRBV2 with TRBJ1-1; 7 bases fit TRBD1. The CDR3 extends over 14 amino acids. V trimming: 8 bases; J trimming: 4 bases; junction bases outside the gene matches: 10. Germline V gives CDR1 SNHLY, CDR2 FYNNEI. In nucleotides, the CDR3 is TGTGCCAGCCTGAGGACAGGATTGGGCACTGAAGCTTTCTTT. Translation: CASLRTGLGTEAFF. The full variable domain, rest sourced from reference TRBV2 and TRBJ1-1, is EPEVTQTPSHQVTQMGQEVILRCVPISNHLYFYWYRQILGQKVEFLVSFYNNEISEKSEIFDDQFSVERPDGSNFTLKIRSTKLEDSAMYFCASLRTGLGTEAFFGQGTRLTVV.

This clonotype was recorded a few times. The chain combines TRBV6-8 with TRBJ2-3, with TRBD1 as a possible D gene (6 bases). The CDR3 totals 13 residues. The V and J ends lost 6 bases and 4 bases respectively, with 11 bases between them. Germline V gene lookup returns CDR1 MNHGY and CDR2 SAAAGT. CDR3 sequence: CASRNREPDTQYF. The CDR3 nucleotides read TGTGCCAGCAGGAACAGGGAACCAGATACGCAGTATTTT.